Each of the 20 T cell receptor beta chains below was sequenced from the same sample in a study of CD8+ T cells in alopecia areata. CD4+ cells of a few patients were further sorted as CD25+CD127-. Extraction and reverse transcription of RNA yielded cDNA as the sequencing template. Assay: immunoSEQ multiplex PCR; the TCRdb copy retains only in-frame clones and omits some. The sample holds roughly 20,000 clones, around 67% seen once. Specimen: CD4+ Tregs sorted from blood. The receptors come from a human donor with alopecia areata.

The chain recombines TRBV19 with TRBJ2-5, with D tentatively TRBD2 (5 bases). The length of the CDR3 is 13 residues. V was clipped by 6 bases and J by 1 base, with 9 bases between them. Germline V lookup: CDR1 LNHDA, CDR2 SQIVND (reference sequence). The CDR3 spells CASRRAVQETQYF. CDR3 coding DNA: TGTGCCAGTAGGAGAGCGGTCCAAGAGACCCAGTACTTC.

The CDR3 loop reads CASSGTGGGANVLTF. The CDR3 DNA sequence: TGTGCCAGCAGCGGTACAGGGGGCGGGGCCAACGTCCTGACTTTC. The rearrangement uses TRBV9 and TRBJ2-6, with TRBD1 matching over 9 bases. The germline V gene encodes CDR1 SGDLS and CDR2 YYNGEE. This CDR3 region has 15 residues. V lost 3 bases to trimming and J lost 4 bases; unmatched junction nucleotides: 2.

This chain uses TRBV21-1 with TRBJ1-5. TRBV21-1 is a listed pseudogene. CDR3 length equals 14 residues. The CDR3 region is CASSKARREQPQHF. CDR3 DNA sequence: TGTGCCAGCAGCAAAGCGAGGCGGGAACAGCCCCAGCATTTT.

The chain links TRBV7-8 to TRBJ1-1, with 9 bases that match TRBD1. J lost 1 base, V lost 8 bases, and 2 bases had no gene match. Germline V lookup: CDR1 SGHVS, CDR2 FQNEAQ. This CDR3 has 13 residues. DNA of the CDR3: TGTGCCAGCGGGGACAGGGAGAACACTGAAGCTTTCTTT. Its translation is CASGDRENTEAFF.

This clone came up a few times. V is TRBV29-1 and J is TRBJ2-2, with no clear D. V was trimmed by 3 bases and J by 7 bases, leaving 9 bases between them. The CDR3 runs to 12 residues. The germline V gene encodes CDR1 SQVTM and CDR2 ANQGSEA. Here the CDR3 DNA reads TGCAGCGTTGACGAGTACGACGGGGAGCTGTTTTTT. It yields the protein CSVDEYDGELFF.

The chain carries TRBV9 and TRBJ2-3, with 8 bases that match TRBD1. After removal of 3 bases from V and 4 bases from J, the junction contained 7 bases not matched to a gene. Looked up from germline, CDR1 is SGDLS and CDR2 is YYNGEE. The CDR3 loop spans 15 amino acids. The CDR3: CASSAQTGVADTQYF. The CDR3 DNA is TGTGCCAGCAGCGCCCAGACAGGGGTGGCAGATACGCAGTATTTT.

This rearrangement joins TRBV29-1 to TRBJ2-7, with D unresolved. Germline lookup yields CDR1 SQVTM and CDR2 ANQGSEA. The V and J ends lost 4 bases and 3 bases respectively, with 7 bases between them. CDR3 length: 11 amino acids. DNA for the CDR3: TGCAGCGTTGGGGGTATCTACGAGCAGTACTTC. The encoded protein is CSVGGIYEQYF.

This clone was detected a few times. The V call is TRBV5-1, the J call TRBJ2-1; TRBD2 agrees at 9 bases. The CDR3 length is 15 residues. The trim removed 0 bases at V and 2 bases at J, leaving 0 bases unmatched. Germline-derived CDR1 and CDR2 are SGHRS and YFSETQ. For the CDR3, the DNA is TGCGCCAGCAGCTTGGGGACTAGCGCCTACAATGAGCAGTTCTTC. Encoded protein: CASSLGTSAYNEQFF.

This rearrangement joins TRBV9 to TRBJ2-2; D may be TRBD1 (5 bases). The germline V and J ends were trimmed by 4 bases and 1 base, with 8 bases remaining between them. Germline lookup yields CDR1 SGDLS and CDR2 YYNGEE. This CDR3 has 14 residues. CDR3 DNA: TGTGCCAGCAGCCCCACAGGGAACACCGGGGAGCTGTTTTTT. This translates into CASSPTGNTGELFF.

The chain employs TRBV5-1 and TRBJ2-1; 10 bases agree with TRBD2. The CDR3 runs to 16 residues. Germline CDR1 and CDR2: SGHRS and YFSETQ. V was pared by 0 bases and J by 8 bases, with 8 bases of the junction left unmatched. This chain's CDR3 is CASSLASSGGAHEQFF. Here the CDR3 DNA reads TGCGCCAGCAGCTTGGCCTCGAGCGGGGGGGCCCATGAGCAGTTCTTC.

This clone was recorded a few times. CDR3 coding DNA: TGTGCCAGCAGCGGCTACGAGCAGTACTTC. This sequence encodes CASSGYEQYF. V gene TRBV9 combines with J gene TRBJ2-7; D not certain. Per germline, CDR1 SGDLS and CDR2 YYNGEE. Trimming removed 3 bases from V and 3 bases from J, with 1 base in between. The CDR3 length is 10 residues.

This clone was seen once. The rearrangement links TRBV5-1 to TRBJ2-1; D gene uncertain. The CDR3 covers 13 residues. Germline CDR1 reads SGHRS; CDR2 reads YFSETQ. The V and J ends lost 0 bases and 8 bases respectively, with 9 bases between them. CDR3 nucleotide sequence: TGCGCCAGCAGCTTGGGACCCGAGGATGAGCAGTTCTTC. This gives the protein CASSLGPEDEQFF.

This clone appeared a single time. CDR3: CASSRDLRGTQYF. The CDR3 DNA reads TGTGCCAGCAGCCGAGACCTCCGGGGGACCCAGTACTTC. The V gene is TRBV6-5, the J gene TRBJ2-5; D may be TRBD2 (5 bases). V gave up 6 bases and J gave up 7 bases, with 15 bases separating them. The CDR3 totals 13 residues. Germline-derived CDR1 and CDR2 are MNHEY and SVGAGI.

The chain has TRBV9 and TRBJ2-7, with TRBD2 matching over 8 bases. V was clipped by 4 bases and J by 2 bases; unmatched bases: 8. The germline gives CDR1 SGDLS, CDR2 YYNGEE. This CDR3 spans 15 amino acids. CDR3 nucleotide sequence: TGTGCCAGCAGCCCCCGGGGGGGAGGGACCTACGAGCAGTACTTC. Translated: CASSPRGGGTYEQYF. Full variable domain (remainder filled in from reference TRBV9 and TRBJ2-7): DSGVTQTPKHLITATGQRVTLRCSPRSGDLSVYWYQQSLDQGLQFLIQYYNGEERAKGNILERFSAQQFPDLHSELNLSSLELGDSALYFCASSPRGGGTYEQYFGPGTRLTVT.

The V gene is TRBV28, the J gene TRBJ1-4; D is ambiguous. This CDR3 spans 14 amino acids. Germline-derived CDR1 and CDR2 are MDHEN and SYDVKM. Trimming cost V 7 bases and J 8 bases, with 17 bases left between them. CDR3 in DNA: TGTGCCAGCACCACCCCGGGCAGCCAGGAAAAACTGTTTTTT. Translating gives CASTTPGSQEKLFF.

The chain carries TRBV6-5 and TRBJ1-2; the D is unclear. Per germline, CDR1 MNHEY and CDR2 SVGAGI. CDR3 size: 14 residues. V was trimmed by 5 bases and J by 5 bases, leaving 15 bases between them. The CDR3 reads CASSPEAGRYGYTF. CDR3 sequence (DNA): TGTGCCAGCAGTCCCGAGGCAGGTCGATATGGCTACACCTTC.

This chain's CDR3 is CASSEYDGGRSYNEQFF. The CDR3 coding sequence is TGTGCCAGCAGTGAATATGATGGCGGGAGGTCGTACAATGAGCAGTTCTTC. V gene TRBV25-1 combines with J gene TRBJ2-1; TRBD2 agrees at 8 bases. The CDR3 runs to 17 residues. Germline V gene sequence: CDR1 MGHDK, CDR2 SYGVNS. Trimming cost V 0 bases and J 4 bases; bases outside gene matches: 8.

This clone was observed a handful of times. The V and J genes are TRBV27 and TRBJ2-2; D gene uncertain. In germline, CDR1 is MNHEY, CDR2 SMNVEV (reference sequence). V shed 0 bases and J shed 1 base, with 9 bases lying between them. This CDR3 has 16 amino acids. The CDR3 DNA sequence: TGTGCCAGCAGTTTATCCCCCTTCCGGAACACCGGGGAGCTGTTTTTT. Amino acid sequence: CASSLSPFRNTGELFF.

This clone is medium-sized by share. The chain recombines TRBV7-8 with TRBJ2-7; TRBD2 matches at 9 bases. With V trimmed by 3 bases and J by 0 bases, 9 bases remained unmatched. Per germline, CDR1 SGHVS and CDR2 FQNEAQ. The CDR3 loop spans 17 amino acids. DNA for the CDR3: TGTGCCAGCAGCTTCCTCAGGACTAGCGTCAGCTCCTACGAGCAGTACTTC. Protein product: CASSFLRTSVSSYEQYF.

This rearrangement joins TRBV7-2 to TRBJ2-7; D tentatively reads TRBD1 or TRBD2 (5 bases each). This CDR3 has 14 residues. Germline V gene data show CDR1 as SGHTA and CDR2 as FQGNSA. With 5 bases removed from V and 9 bases from J, the gap between germline ends came to 20 bases. Written as DNA, the CDR3 is TGTGCCAGCAGCCGGGACCGAGGCATAAGTCGGCAGTACTTC. Its translation: CASSRDRGISRQYF.